These T cell receptor beta chains were read from a single sample in a study of regulatory T cells in long-lasting Graves disease. TCRdb used MiXCR to reprocess the multiplex PCR reads, holding one entry per CDR3 protein. This table has around 400,000 distinct CDR3 sequences, 15% to 18% appearing once. Sequenced material: peripheral blood mononuclear cells (PBMCs), taken at new diagnosis, from a patient treated with antithyroid drugs. The source of these receptors is a female donor with Graves disease. Both conserved end residues are part of each CDR3.

CDR3aa: CASSLNRGSYERYF
v_gene: TRBV6-2/TRBV6-3
j_gene: TRBJ2-7

CDR3aa: CSARDELGYTEAFF
v_gene: TRBV20-1
j_gene: TRBJ1-1

CDR3aa: CASRATSGRRSADTQYF
v_gene: TRBV10-2
j_gene: TRBJ2-3

CDR3aa: CASSWPKDSGVYNEQFF
v_gene: TRBV6-5
j_gene: TRBJ2-1

CDR3aa: CASRLSLPSTGNTEAFF
v_gene: TRBV7-3
j_gene: TRBJ1-1

CDR3aa: CASSLDPAGGGEQFF
v_gene: TRBV13
j_gene: TRBJ2-1

CDR3aa: CASSSGTGAPRYTF
v_gene: TRBV11-2
j_gene: TRBJ1-2

CDR3aa: CASSFDPNRDEKLFF
v_gene: TRBV5-4
j_gene: TRBJ1-4

CDR3aa: CASSRDRGTQYF
v_gene: TRBV19
j_gene: TRBJ2-3

CDR3aa: CARAEGAVNTEAFF
v_gene: TRBV2
j_gene: TRBJ1-1

CDR3aa: CASSLGEERWEQYF
v_gene: TRBV7-2
j_gene: TRBJ2-7

CDR3aa: CASSPPLSGYTF
v_gene: TRBV12-3/TRBV12-4
j_gene: TRBJ1-2

CDR3aa: CASSVYPPRGTGGDTQYF
v_gene: TRBV27
j_gene: TRBJ2-3

CDR3aa: CASSSLSGRFYNEQFF
v_gene: TRBV7-9
j_gene: TRBJ2-1

CDR3aa: CASSPEGGYGYTF
v_gene: TRBV9
j_gene: TRBJ1-2

CDR3aa: CASRGQGAEYF
v_gene: TRBV13
j_gene: TRBJ2-7

CDR3aa: CASSFRQAQETQYF
v_gene: TRBV5-1
j_gene: TRBJ2-5

CDR3aa: CASSLASAGENTEAFF
v_gene: TRBV7-2
j_gene: TRBJ1-1

CDR3aa: CASSTWTGRNQPQHF
v_gene: TRBV19
j_gene: TRBJ1-5

CDR3aa: CASKNALAGGNEQFF
v_gene: TRBV2
j_gene: TRBJ2-1

CDR3aa: CASSIAFGTTWDQPQHF
v_gene: TRBV19
j_gene: TRBJ1-5

CDR3aa: CASSDQRGPTQYF
v_gene: TRBV7-2
j_gene: TRBJ2-5

CDR3aa: CASSSLGLGGPKNIQYF
v_gene: TRBV11-2
j_gene: TRBJ2-4

CDR3aa: CACSGDGTGDFNEQFF
v_gene: TRBV7-2
j_gene: TRBJ2-1

CDR3aa: CASSQAGARETQYF
v_gene: TRBV12-3/TRBV12-4
j_gene: TRBJ2-5

CDR3aa: CASSFGRGVGNTEAFF
v_gene: TRBV5-1
j_gene: TRBJ1-1

CDR3aa: CASSLESPGNYGYTF
v_gene: TRBV5-1
j_gene: TRBJ1-2

CDR3aa: CASRDSENQPQHF
v_gene: TRBV27
j_gene: TRBJ1-5

CDR3aa: CASSPYPGAEAFF
v_gene: TRBV7-3
j_gene: TRBJ1-1

CDR3aa: CASSFTASGANVLTF
v_gene: TRBV11-2
j_gene: TRBJ2-6

CDR3aa: CASGTETPYEQYF
v_gene: TRBV6-1
j_gene: TRBJ2-7

CDR3aa: CASSTGLAGGTGELFF
v_gene: TRBV5-1
j_gene: TRBJ2-2

CDR3aa: CAARVAGWNNEQFF
v_gene: TRBV30
j_gene: TRBJ2-1

CDR3aa: CASSLEMGSNQPQHF
v_gene: TRBV7-9
j_gene: TRBJ1-5

CDR3aa: CASSPGFGTEAFF
v_gene: TRBV27
j_gene: TRBJ1-1

CDR3aa: CAISESWVRQSGTEAFF
v_gene: TRBV10-3
j_gene: TRBJ1-1

CDR3aa: CASTHWGIGEKLFF
v_gene: TRBV12-3/TRBV12-4
j_gene: TRBJ1-4

CDR3aa: CSATPHSEQYF
v_gene: TRBV20-1
j_gene: TRBJ2-7

CDR3aa: CASSGRNSEAFF
v_gene: TRBV2
j_gene: TRBJ1-1

CDR3aa: CASSLAGASGEQFF
v_gene: TRBV28
j_gene: TRBJ2-1

CDR3aa: CASSYTRTGGEGDTQYF
v_gene: TRBV6-2/TRBV6-3
j_gene: TRBJ2-3

CDR3aa: CASSENSGTYTGELFF
v_gene: TRBV2
j_gene: TRBJ2-2

CDR3aa: CASGLGPGQGTDTQYF
v_gene: TRBV12-5
j_gene: TRBJ2-3

CDR3aa: CASSYGAVGTEAFF
v_gene: TRBV6-5
j_gene: TRBJ1-1

CDR3aa: CASSVGLGGSPPLHF
v_gene: TRBV9
j_gene: TRBJ1-6

CDR3aa: CASSRSETGFSHNEQFF
v_gene: TRBV19
j_gene: TRBJ2-1

CDR3aa: CASSPRGGNQPQHF
v_gene: TRBV3-1
j_gene: TRBJ1-5

CDR3aa: CASRLGTSGRGNIQYF
v_gene: TRBV7-9
j_gene: TRBJ2-4

CDR3aa: CSGGGSGGYNEQFF
v_gene: TRBV29-1
j_gene: TRBJ2-1

CDR3aa: CASSLSGLGGYTF
v_gene: TRBV27
j_gene: TRBJ1-2

CDR3aa: CSAPLRGGAYTEAFF
v_gene: TRBV29-1
j_gene: TRBJ1-1

CDR3aa: CASSFNYEQYF
v_gene: TRBV27
j_gene: TRBJ2-7

CDR3aa: CASSVLGLHYGYTF
v_gene: TRBV9
j_gene: TRBJ1-2